This T cell receptor (beta chain) came from a study of early T cells in non-severe SARS-CoV-2 infection. Overall study findings and caveats: Lookups in VDJdb leaned toward anti-spike CD8 responses and missed private and CD4 specificities.

V lost 6 bases to trimming and J lost 2 bases; unmatched junction nucleotides: 5. CDR1 is MDHEN and CDR2 is SYDVKM in the germline V gene. This CDR3 has 16 amino acids. This clonotype has only a few counts. Its antigen is unidentified. TCRdb re-called the 5' RACE reads with MiXCR, one entry per CDR3 protein. Of approximately 58,000 distinct CDR3 sequences in the sample, about 12% were seen once. The J gene is TRBJ2-1, the V gene TRBV28; 12 bases are shared with TRBD2. This clonotype was obtained from an adult who was a healthcare worker with PCR-confirmed SARS-CoV-2 infection or an uninfected control (not recorded which). The sample was whole blood, taken at baseline. The CDR3 spells CASRGLAGYPYNEQFF. In nucleotides, the CDR3 is TGTGCCAGCAGGGGACTAGCGGGCTACCCCTACAATGAGCAGTTCTTC.